This note documents a single T cell receptor (beta chain) sequence. Antigen specificity is unknown. Isolated RNA was reverse transcribed into cDNA used as the sequencing template. TCRdb keeps only in-frame clones here, not all; method: immunoSEQ multiplex PCR. Of around 190,000 clones listed, around three fifths are singletons. The record originates from a study of CD8+ T cells in alopecia areata. Notes on the study in general: Patients shared TCRs less clearly than mice did, possibly for HLA-related reasons. Normal skin's resident alphabeta T cells are also sequenced in scalp samples. The study found higher clonality in lesional than normal scalp, especially in alopecia totalis/universalis.

T lymphocytes (CD4+ and CD8+) were sorted from PBMCs. The CDR3 is made up of 15 amino acids. V lost 7 bases and J lost 5, with 21 bases in between. CDR1 and CDR2 (germline): MNHEY, SMNVEV (reference sequence). The source material was CD8+ T cells sorted from blood. This sequence joins TRBV27 and TRBJ2-7; D remains ambiguous. The sequence was obtained from a human donor in good health. The CDR3: CASKGPTDAPHEQYF. CDR3 coding DNA: TGTGCCAGCAAAGGCCCTACCGATGCCCCCCACGAGCAGTACTTC.